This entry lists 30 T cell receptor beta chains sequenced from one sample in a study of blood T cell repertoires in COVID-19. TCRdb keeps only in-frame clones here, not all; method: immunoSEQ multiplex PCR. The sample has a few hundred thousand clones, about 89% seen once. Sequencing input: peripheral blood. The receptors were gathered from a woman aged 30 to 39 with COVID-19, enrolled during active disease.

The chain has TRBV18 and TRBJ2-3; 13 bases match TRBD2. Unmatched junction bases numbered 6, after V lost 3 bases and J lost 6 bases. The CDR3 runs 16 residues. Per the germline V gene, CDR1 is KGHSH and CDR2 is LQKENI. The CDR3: CASSPLTSGGLDTQYF. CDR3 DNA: TGTGCCAGCTCACCCCTGACTAGCGGGGGGTTGGATACGCAGTATTTT.

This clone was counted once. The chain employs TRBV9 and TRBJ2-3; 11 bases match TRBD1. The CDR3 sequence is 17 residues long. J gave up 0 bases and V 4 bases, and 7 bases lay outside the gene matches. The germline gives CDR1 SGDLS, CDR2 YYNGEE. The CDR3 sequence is CASSKDRGQFSTDTQYF. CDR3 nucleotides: TGTGCCAGCAGCAAGGACAGGGGGCAATTTAGCACAGATACGCAGTATTTT.

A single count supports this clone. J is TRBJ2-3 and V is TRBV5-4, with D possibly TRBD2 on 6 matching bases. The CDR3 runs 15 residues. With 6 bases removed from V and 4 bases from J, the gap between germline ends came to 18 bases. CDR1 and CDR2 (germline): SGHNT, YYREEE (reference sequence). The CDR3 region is CASMLGGGSADTQYF. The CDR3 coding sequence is TGTGCCAGCATGCTTGGTGGGGGGTCGGCAGATACGCAGTATTTT. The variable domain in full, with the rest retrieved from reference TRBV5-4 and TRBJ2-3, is ETGVTQSPTHLIKTRGQQVTLRCSSQSGHNTVSWYQQALGQGPQFIFQYYREEENGRGNFPPRFSGLQFPNYSSELNVNALELDDSALYLCASMLGGGSADTQYFGPGTRLTVL.

This CDR3 is CASSKVEGGEQFF. The CDR3 bases are TGTGCCAGCAGCAAAGTGGAGGGTGGGGAGCAGTTCTTC. The chain is built from TRBV21-1 and TRBJ2-1; TRBD2, the D gene given by the table, was not confirmed from the DNA. TRBV21-1 is noted as a pseudogene. CDR3 length: 13 residues.

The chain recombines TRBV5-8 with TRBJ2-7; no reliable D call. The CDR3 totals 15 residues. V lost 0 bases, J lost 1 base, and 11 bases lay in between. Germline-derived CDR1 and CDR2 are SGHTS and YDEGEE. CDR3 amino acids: CASSLVQIPSYEQYF. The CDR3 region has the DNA TGTGCCAGCAGCTTGGTGCAGATCCCTTCCTACGAGCAGTACTTC.

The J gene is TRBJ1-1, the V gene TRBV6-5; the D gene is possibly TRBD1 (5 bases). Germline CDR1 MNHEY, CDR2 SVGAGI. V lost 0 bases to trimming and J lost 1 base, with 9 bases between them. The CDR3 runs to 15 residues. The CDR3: CASSYSGGGNTEAFF. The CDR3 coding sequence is TGTGCCAGCAGTTACTCGGGCGGGGGGAACACTGAAGCTTTCTTT.

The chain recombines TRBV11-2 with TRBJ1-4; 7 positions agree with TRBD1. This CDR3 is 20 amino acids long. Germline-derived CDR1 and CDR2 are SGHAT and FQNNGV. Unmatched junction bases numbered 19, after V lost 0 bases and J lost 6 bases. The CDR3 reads CASSLDDRDGRLVGDEKLFF. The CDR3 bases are TGTGCCAGCAGCTTAGACGACAGGGACGGACGGCTTGTGGGGGATGAAAAACTGTTTTTT.

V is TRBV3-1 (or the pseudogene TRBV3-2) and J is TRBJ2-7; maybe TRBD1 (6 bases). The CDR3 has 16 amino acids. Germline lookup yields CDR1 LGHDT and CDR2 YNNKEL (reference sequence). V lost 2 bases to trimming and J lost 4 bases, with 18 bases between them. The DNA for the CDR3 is TGTGCCAGCAGCCAATTCGGTCTACAGGGTGGTTACGAGCAGTACTTC. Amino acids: CASSQFGLQGGYEQYF.

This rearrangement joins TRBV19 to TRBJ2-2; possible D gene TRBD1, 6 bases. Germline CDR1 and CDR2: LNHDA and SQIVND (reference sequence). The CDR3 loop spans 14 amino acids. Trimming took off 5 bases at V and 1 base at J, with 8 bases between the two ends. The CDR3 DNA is TGTGCCAGTAGTTGGGGGCTGAACACCGGGGAGCTGTTTTTT. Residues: CASSWGLNTGELFF.

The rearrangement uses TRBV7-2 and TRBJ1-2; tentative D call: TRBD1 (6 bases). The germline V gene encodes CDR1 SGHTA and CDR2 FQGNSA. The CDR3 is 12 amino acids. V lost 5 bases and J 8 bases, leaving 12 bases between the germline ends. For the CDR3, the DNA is TGTGCCAGCAGCCAAGGGGGGGGAGGCTACACCTTC. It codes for CASSQGGGGYTF. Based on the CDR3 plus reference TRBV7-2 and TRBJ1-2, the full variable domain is GAGVSQSPSNKVTEKGKDVELRCDPISGHTALYWYRQSLGQGLEFLIYFQGNSAPDKSGLPSDRFSAERTGGSVSTLTIQRTQQEDSAVYLCASSQGGGGYTFGSGTRLTVV.

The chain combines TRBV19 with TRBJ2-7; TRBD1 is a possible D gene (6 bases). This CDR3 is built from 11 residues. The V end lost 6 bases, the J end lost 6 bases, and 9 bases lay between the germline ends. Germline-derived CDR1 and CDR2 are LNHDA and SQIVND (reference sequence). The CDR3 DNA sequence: TGTGCCAGTAGGGTGGGGGCCGAGCAGTACTTC. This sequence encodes CASRVGAEQYF. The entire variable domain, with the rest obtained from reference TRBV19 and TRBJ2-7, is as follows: DGGITQSPKYLFRKEGQNVTLSCEQNLNHDAMYWYRQDPGQGLRLIYYSQIVNDFQKGDIAEGYSVSREKKESFPLTVTSAQKNPTAFYLCASRVGAEQYFGPGTRLTVT.

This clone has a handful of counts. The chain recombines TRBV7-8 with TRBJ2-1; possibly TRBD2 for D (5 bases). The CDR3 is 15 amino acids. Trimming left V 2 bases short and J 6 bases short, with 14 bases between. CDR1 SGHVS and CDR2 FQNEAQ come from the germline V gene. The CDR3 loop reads CASSLRERRSNEQFF. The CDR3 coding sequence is TGTGCCAGCAGCTTAAGGGAGAGACGCAGCAATGAGCAGTTCTTC.

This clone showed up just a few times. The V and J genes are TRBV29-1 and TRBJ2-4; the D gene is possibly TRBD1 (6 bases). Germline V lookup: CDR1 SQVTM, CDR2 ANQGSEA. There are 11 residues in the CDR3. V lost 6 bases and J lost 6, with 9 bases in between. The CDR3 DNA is TGCAGCGTGCAACAGGGAAACATTCAGTACTTC. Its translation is CSVQQGNIQYF.

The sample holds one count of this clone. CDR3 protein: CASSLGAGRPYEQYF. In DNA form, the CDR3 reads TGTGCCAGCAGCTTAGGGGCAGGTCGACCCTACGAGCAGTACTTC. The chain recombines TRBV7-2 with TRBJ2-7; D ambiguous. Germline loops: CDR1 SGHTA, CDR2 FQGNSA. This CDR3 is built from 15 residues. V was trimmed by 1 base and J by 2 bases, leaving 12 bases between them.

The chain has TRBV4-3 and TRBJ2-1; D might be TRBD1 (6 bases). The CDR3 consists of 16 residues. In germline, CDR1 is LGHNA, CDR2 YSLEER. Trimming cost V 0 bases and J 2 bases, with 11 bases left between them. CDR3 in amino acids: CASSQDYRATYNEQFF. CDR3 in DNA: TGCGCCAGCAGCCAAGATTACAGGGCTACCTACAATGAGCAGTTCTTC.

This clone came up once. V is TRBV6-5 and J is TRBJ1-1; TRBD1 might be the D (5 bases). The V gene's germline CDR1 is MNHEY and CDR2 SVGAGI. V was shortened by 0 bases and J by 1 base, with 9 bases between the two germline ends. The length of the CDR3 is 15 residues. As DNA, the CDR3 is TGTGCCAGCAGTTACTCGGGGGGGAGGAACACTGAAGCTTTCTTT. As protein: CASSYSGGRNTEAFF.

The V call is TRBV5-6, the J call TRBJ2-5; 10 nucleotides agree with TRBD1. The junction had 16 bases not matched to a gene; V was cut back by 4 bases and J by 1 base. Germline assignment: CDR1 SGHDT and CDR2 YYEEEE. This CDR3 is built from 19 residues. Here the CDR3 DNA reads TGTGCCAGCAGCCAAAAGACAGGGGGCAGGTATATGCGCCAAGAGACCCAGTACTTC. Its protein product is CASSQKTGGRYMRQETQYF.

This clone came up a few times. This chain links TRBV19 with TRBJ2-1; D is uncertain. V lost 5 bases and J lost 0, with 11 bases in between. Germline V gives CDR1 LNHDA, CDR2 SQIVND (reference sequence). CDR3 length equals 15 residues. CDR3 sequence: CASSSEVVSYNEQFF. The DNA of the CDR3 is TGTGCCAGTAGTTCAGAGGTCGTCTCCTACAATGAGCAGTTCTTC.

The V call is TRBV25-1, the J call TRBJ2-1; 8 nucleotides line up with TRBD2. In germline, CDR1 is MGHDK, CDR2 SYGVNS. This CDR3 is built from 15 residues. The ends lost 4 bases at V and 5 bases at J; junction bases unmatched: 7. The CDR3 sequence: CASSGRREVHNEQFF. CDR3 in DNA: TGTGCCAGCAGTGGCAGGCGGGAGGTTCACAATGAGCAGTTCTTC.

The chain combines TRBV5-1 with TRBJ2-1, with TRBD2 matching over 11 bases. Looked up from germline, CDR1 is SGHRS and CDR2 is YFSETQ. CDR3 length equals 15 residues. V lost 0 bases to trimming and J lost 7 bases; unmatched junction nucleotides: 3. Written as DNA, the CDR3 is TGCGCCAGCAGCTTGGAGGGACTAGCGGCGAATGAGCAGTTCTTC. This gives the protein CASSLEGLAANEQFF.

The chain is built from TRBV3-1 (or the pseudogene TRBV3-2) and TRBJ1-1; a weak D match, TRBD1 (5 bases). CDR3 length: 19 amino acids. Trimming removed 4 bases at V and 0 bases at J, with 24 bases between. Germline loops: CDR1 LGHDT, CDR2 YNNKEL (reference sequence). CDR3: CASSPQERVGPTLNTEAFF. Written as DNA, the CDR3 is TGTGCCAGCAGCCCCCAAGAACGAGTGGGGCCCACCTTGAACACTGAAGCTTTCTTT.

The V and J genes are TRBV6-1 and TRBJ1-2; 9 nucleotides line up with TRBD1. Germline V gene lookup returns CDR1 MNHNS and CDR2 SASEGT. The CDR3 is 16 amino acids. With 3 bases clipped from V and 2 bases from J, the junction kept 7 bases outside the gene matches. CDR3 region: CASSEGGTGLNYGYTF. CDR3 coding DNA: TGTGCCAGCAGTGAGGGGGGGACAGGGTTAAACTATGGCTACACCTTC.

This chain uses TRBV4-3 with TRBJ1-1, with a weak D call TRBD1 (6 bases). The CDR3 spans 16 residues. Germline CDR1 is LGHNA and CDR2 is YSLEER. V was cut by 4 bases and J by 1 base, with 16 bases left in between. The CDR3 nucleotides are TGCGCCAGCAGCCCGAGAAAGGGGACACCGAACACTGAAGCTTTCTTT. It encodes CASSPRKGTPNTEAFF.

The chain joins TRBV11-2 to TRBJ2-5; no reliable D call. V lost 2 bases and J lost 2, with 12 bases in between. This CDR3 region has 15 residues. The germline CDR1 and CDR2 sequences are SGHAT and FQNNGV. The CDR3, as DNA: TGTGCCAGCAGCTTATCCCCCGCTATTCAAGAGACCCAGTACTTC. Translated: CASSLSPAIQETQYF.

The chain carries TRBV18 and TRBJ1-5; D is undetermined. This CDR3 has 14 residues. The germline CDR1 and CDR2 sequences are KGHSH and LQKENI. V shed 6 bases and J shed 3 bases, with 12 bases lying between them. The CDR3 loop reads CASSATGINQPQHF. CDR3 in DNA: TGTGCCAGCTCTGCTACGGGGATCAATCAGCCCCAGCATTTT.

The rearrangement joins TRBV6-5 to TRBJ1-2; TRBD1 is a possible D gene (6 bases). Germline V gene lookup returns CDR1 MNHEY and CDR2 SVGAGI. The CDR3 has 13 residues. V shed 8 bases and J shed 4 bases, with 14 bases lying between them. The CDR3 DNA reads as TGTGCCAGCCGGATGGACAGACTCTATGGCTACACCTTC. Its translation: CASRMDRLYGYTF.

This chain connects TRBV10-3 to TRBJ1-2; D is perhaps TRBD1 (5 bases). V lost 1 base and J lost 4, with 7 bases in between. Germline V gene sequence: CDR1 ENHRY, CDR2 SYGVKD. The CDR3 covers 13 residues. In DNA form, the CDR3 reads TGTGCCATCAGTGAGTTCACAGGCTATGGCTACACCTTC. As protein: CAISEFTGYGYTF.

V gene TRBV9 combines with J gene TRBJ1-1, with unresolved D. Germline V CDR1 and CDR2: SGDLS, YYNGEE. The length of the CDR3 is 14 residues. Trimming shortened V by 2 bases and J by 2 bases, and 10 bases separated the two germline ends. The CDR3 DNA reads TGTGCCAGCAGCGTTCTTACGACTAACACTGAAGCTTTCTTT. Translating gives CASSVLTTNTEAFF.

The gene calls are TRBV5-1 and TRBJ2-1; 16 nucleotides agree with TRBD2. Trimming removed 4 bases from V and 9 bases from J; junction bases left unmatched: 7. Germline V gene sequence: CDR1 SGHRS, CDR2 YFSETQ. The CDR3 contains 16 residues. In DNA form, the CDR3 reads TGCGCCAGCAGCACGGGACTAGCGGGGGGGATAGGTGAGCAGTTCTTC. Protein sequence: CASSTGLAGGIGEQFF.

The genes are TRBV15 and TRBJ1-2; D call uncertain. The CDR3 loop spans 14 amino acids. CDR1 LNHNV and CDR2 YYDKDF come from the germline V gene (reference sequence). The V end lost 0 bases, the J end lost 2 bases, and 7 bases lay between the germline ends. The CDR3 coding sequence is TGTGCCACCAGCAGAGATAGGCGGAACTATGGCTACACCTTC. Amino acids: CATSRDRRNYGYTF.